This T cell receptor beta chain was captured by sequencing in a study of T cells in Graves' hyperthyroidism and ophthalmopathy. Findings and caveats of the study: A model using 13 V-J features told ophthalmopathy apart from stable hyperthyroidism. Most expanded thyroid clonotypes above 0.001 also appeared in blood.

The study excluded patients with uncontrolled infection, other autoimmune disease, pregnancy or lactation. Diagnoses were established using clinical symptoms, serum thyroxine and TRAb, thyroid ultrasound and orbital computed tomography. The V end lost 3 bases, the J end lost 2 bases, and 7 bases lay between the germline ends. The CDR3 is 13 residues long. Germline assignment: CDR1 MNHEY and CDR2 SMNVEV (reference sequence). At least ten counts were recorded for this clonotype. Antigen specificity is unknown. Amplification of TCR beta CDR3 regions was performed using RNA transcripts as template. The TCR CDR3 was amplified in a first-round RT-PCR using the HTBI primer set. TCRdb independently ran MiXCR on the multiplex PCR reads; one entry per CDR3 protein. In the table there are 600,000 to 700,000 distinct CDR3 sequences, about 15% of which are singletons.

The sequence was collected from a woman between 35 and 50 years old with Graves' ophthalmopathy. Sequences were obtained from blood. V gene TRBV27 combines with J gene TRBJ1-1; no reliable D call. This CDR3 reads CASSFNRNTEAFF. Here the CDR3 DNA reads TGTGCCAGCAGTTTTAATCGTAACACTGAAGCTTTCTTT.